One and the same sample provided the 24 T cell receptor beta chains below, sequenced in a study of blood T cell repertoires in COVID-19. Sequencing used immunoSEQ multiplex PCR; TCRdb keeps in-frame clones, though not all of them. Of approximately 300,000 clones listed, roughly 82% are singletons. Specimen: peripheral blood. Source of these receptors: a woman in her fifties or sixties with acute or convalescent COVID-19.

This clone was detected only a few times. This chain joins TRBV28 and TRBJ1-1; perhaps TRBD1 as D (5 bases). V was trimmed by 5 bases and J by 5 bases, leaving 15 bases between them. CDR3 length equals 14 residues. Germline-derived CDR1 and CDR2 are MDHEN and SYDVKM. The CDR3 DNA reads TGTGCCAGCAGTCTAGTCCAGGGAGGGACTGAAGCTTTCTTT. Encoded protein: CASSLVQGGTEAFF.

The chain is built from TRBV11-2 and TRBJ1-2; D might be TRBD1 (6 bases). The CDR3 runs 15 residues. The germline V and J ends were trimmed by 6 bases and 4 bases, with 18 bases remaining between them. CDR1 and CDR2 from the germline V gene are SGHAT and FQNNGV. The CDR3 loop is CASSQMGAGIYGYTF. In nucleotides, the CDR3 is TGTGCCAGCAGTCAAATGGGGGCGGGTATCTATGGCTACACCTTC.

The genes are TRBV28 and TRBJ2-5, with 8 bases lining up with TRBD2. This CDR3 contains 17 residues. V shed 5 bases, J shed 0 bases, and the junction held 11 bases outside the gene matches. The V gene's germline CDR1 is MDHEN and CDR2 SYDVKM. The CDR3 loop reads CASSALWASGYQETQYF. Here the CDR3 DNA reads TGTGCCAGCAGTGCCCTTTGGGCTAGCGGGTACCAAGAGACCCAGTACTTC.

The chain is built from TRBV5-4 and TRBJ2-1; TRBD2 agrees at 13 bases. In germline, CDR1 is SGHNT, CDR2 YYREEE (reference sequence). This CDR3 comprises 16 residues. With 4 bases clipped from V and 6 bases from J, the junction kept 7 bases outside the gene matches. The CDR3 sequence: CASSVGLAGTGNEQFF. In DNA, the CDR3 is TGTGCCAGCAGCGTGGGACTAGCGGGGACGGGCAATGAGCAGTTCTTC.

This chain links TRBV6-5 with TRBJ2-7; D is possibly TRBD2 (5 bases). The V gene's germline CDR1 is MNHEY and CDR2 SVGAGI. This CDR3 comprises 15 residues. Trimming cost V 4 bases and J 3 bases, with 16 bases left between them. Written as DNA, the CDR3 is TGTGCCAGCAGTTCGAGGGCCCTCAGAAACTACGAGCAGTACTTC. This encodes CASSSRALRNYEQYF.

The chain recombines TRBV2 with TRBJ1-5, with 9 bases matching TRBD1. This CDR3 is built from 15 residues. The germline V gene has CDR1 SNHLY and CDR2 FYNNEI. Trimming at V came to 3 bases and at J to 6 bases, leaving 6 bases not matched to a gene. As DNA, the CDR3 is TGTGCCAGCAGTGACATGAGGACAGGGGTTCAGCCCCAGCATTTT. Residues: CASSDMRTGVQPQHF. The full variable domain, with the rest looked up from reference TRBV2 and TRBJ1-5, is EPEVTQTPSHQVTQMGQEVILRCVPISNHLYFYWYRQILGQKVEFLVSFYNNEISEKSEIFDDQFSVERPDGSNFTLKIRSTKLEDSAMYFCASSDMRTGVQPQHFGDGTRLSIL.

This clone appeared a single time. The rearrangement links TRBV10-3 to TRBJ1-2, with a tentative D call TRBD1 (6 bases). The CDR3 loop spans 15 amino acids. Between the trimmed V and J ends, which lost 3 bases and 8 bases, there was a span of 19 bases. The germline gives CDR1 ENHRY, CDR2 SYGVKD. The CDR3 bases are TGTGCCATCAGTGACCCCGGGCAGGGGAGGGAGGGCTACACCTTC. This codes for CAISDPGQGREGYTF.

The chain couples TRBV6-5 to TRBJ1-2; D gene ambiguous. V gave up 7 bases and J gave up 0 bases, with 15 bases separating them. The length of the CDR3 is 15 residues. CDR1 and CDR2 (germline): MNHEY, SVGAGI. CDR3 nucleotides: TGTGCCAGCACCCCGGGAATCGGAGCTAACTATGGCTACACCTTC. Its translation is CASTPGIGANYGYTF.

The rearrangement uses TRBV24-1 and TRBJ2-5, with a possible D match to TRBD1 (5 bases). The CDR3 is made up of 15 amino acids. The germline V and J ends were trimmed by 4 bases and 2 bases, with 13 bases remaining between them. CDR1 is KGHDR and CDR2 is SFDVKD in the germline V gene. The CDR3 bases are TGTGCCACCAGTGACCCTCCCTCAGGGCAAGAGACCCAGTACTTC. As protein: CATSDPPSGQETQYF.

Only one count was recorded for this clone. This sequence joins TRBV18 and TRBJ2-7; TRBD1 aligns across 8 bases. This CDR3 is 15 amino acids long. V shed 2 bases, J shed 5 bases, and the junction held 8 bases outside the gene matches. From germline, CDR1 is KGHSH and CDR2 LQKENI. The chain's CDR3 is CASSPYGQGRDEQYF. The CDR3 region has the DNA TGTGCCAGCTCACCATATGGACAGGGTCGAGACGAGCAGTACTTC.

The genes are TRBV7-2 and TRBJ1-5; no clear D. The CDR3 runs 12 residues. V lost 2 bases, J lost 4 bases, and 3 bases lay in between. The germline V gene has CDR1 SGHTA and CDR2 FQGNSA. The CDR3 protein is CASSLSNQPQHF. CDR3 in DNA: TGTGCCAGCAGCTTATCTAATCAGCCCCAGCATTTT. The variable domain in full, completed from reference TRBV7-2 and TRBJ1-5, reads GAGVSQSPSNKVTEKGKDVELRCDPISGHTALYWYRQSLGQGLEFLIYFQGNSAPDKSGLPSDRFSAERTGGSVSTLTIQRTQQEDSAVYLCASSLSNQPQHFGDGTRLSIL.

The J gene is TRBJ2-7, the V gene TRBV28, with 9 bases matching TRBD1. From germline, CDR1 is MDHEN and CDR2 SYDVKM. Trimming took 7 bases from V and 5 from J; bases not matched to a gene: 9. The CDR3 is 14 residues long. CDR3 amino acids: CASTLTGGFDEQYF. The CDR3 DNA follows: TGTGCCAGCACCTTAACAGGGGGCTTCGACGAGCAGTACTTC.

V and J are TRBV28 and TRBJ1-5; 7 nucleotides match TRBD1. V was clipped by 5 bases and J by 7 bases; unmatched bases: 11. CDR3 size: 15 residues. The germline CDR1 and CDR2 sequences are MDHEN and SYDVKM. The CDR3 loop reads CASSTPRQGGQPQHF. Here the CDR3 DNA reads TGTGCCAGCAGTACCCCCCGACAGGGTGGACAGCCCCAGCATTTT.

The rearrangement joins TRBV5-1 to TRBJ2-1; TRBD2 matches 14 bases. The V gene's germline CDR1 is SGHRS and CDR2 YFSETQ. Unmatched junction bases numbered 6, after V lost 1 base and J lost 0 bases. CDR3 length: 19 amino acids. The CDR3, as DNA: TGCGCCAGCAGCTTGTCACCCGGGACTAGCGGGAGCTCCTACAATGAGCAGTTCTTC. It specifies CASSLSPGTSGSSYNEQFF.

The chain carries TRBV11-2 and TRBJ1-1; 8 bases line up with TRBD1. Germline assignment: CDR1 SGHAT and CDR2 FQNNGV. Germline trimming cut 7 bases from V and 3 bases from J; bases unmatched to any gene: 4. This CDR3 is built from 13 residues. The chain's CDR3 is CASTWGQDTEAFF. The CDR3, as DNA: TGTGCCAGCACCTGGGGACAGGACACTGAAGCTTTCTTT. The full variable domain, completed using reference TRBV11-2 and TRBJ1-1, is EAGVAQSPRYKIIEKRQSVAFWCNPISGHATLYWYQQILGQGPKLLIQFQNNGVVDDSQLPKDRFSAERLKGVDSTLKIQPAKLEDSAVYLCASTWGQDTEAFFGQGTRLTVV.

This chain's CDR3 is CASSLVPPLPSGSYEQYF. The CDR3 nucleotides are TGTGCCAGCAGCTTAGTACCCCCGCTTCCTAGCGGGAGCTACGAGCAGTACTTC. The chain combines TRBV7-6 with TRBJ2-7; 10 nucleotides align to TRBD2. The CDR3 runs 18 residues. V was pared by 1 base and J by 3 bases, with 12 bases of the junction left unmatched. Germline lookup yields CDR1 SGHVS and CDR2 FNYEAQ.

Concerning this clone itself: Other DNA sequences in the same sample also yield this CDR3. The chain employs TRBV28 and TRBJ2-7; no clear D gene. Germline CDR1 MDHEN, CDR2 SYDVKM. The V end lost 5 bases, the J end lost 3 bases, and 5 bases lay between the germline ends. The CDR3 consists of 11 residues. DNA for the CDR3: TGTGCCAGCAGTCGAGGCTACGAGCAGTACTTC. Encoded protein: CASSRGYEQYF.

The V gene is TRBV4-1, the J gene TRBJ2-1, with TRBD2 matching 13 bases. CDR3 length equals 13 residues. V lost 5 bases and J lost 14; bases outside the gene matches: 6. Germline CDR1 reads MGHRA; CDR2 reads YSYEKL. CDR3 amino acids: CASSGTGLAGKFF. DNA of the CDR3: TGCGCCAGCAGCGGAACGGGACTAGCGGGAAAGTTCTTC.

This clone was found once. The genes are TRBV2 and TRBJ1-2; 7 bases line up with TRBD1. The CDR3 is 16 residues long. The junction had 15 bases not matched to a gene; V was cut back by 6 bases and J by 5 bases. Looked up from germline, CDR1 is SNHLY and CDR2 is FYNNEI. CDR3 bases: TGTGCCAGCAGCCCGACAGGGTCCGGGCTTGGGTATGGCTACACCTTC. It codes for CASSPTGSGLGYGYTF.

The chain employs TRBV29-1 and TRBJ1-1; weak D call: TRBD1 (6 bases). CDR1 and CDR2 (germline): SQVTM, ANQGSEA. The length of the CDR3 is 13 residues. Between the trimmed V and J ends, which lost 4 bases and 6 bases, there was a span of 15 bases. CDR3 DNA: TGCAGCGTTGTGACAGGTAGGACGGCTGAAGCTTTCTTT. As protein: CSVVTGRTAEAFF.

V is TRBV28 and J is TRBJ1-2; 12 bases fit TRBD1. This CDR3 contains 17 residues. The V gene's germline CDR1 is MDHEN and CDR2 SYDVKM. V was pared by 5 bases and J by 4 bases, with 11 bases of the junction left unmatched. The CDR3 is CASSHSGTGGGSYGYTF. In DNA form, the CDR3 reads TGTGCCAGCAGTCACTCCGGGACAGGGGGCGGGTCCTATGGCTACACCTTC.

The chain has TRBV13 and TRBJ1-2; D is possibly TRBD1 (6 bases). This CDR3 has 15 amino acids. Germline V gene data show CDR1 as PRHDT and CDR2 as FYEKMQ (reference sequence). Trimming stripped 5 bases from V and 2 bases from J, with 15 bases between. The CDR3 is CASSQRDTRNYGYTF. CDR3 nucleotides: TGTGCCAGCAGCCAGCGGGACACTAGAAACTATGGCTACACCTTC.

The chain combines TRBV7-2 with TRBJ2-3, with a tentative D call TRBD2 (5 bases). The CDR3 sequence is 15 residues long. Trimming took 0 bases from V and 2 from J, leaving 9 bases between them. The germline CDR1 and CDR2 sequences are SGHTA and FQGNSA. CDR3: CASSLAGAATDTQYF. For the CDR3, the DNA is TGTGCCAGCAGCTTAGCGGGAGCGGCCACAGATACGCAGTATTTT.

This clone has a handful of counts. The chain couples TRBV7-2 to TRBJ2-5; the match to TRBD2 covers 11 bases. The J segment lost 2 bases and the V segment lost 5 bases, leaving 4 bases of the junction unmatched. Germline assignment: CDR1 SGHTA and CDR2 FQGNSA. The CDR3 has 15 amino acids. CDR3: CASSRLAGLQETQYF. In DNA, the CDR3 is TGTGCCAGCAGCAGACTAGCGGGATTACAAGAGACCCAGTACTTC.